A single T cell receptor beta chain is shown here with its context. This sample was included in a study of cytomegalovirus exposure and HLA in healthy donors. PCR employed 60 Vbeta and 13 Jbeta primers. Generated by immunoSEQ multiplex PCR, the TCRdb table keeps only in-frame clones and is missing some. The data contain some 120,000 clones, approximately 68% of them singletons. Per the germline V gene, CDR1 is SGHTA and CDR2 is FQGNSA. This CDR3 is built from 15 residues. After removal of 5 bases from V and 3 bases from J, the junction contained 8 bases not matched to a gene. The TCR originated in a man aged 25 to 40 in good health and CMV-seropositive. The chain combines TRBV7-2 with TRBJ1-1; 8 nucleotides align to TRBD1. Sequences were obtained from PBMCs. The CDR3 region is CASSITGGWDTEAFF. CDR3 sequence (DNA): TGTGCCAGCAGCATCACAGGGGGGTGGGACACTGAAGCTTTCTTT.